This T cell receptor beta chain was obtained from a study of blood T cell repertoires in COVID-19. Study-wide background: Researchers got acute and convalescent COVID-19 samples from the United States, Italy and Spain. T cells, B-cell-depleted T cells, or PBMCs supplied cDNA or gDNA.

CDR3 size: 14 residues. The V end was cut by 8 bases, the J end by 5 bases, with 19 bases between. CDR1 is MNHEY, CDR2 SVGAGI, per germline. In the authors' methods: Estimation of nucleated cell counts relied on the amplification of reference gene primers. The data were produced by immunoSEQ multiplex PCR, yet TCRdb's version contains in-frame clones alone and is incomplete. The V and J calls and clone size come from that table; D and trimming were worked out from the DNA. The sample holds about 69,000 clones, around 84% seen once. This clone was seen repeatedly, ten times or more. Sequencing input: peripheral blood. The rearrangement uses TRBV6-5 and TRBJ2-7, with a weak D call TRBD2 (7 bases). The TCR sequence derives from an elderly woman with acute or convalescent COVID-19. CDR3 nucleotides: TGTGCCAGCGGGGAGGGGGGGGCCCCCCACGAGCAGTACTTC. This codes for CASGEGGAPHEQYF.